The present entry profiles one T cell receptor beta chain with its context. Its matching antigen is unknown. Germline V gives CDR1 SGHRS, CDR2 YFSETQ. V was cut by 0 bases and J by 2 bases, with 7 bases left in between. CDR3 length: 14 residues. The data were taken from a study of Ad26.COV2.S vaccination and SARS-CoV-2 variants. Study results and caveats: The TCR breadth and depth analyses may have produced an underestimate of total T cell responses. The placebo group had lower spike-specific TCR breadth than the vaccine recipients did.

Clones were read by immunoSEQ multiplex PCR, and TCRdb kept only the in-frame ones, dropping some. The sample includes roughly 100,000 clones, around 81% of them seen just once. The clonotype comes from a human donor who had recovered from COVID-19. The source material was peripheral blood, sampled after recovery from COVID-19. The rearrangement uses TRBV5-1 and TRBJ2-3; no clear D gene. CDR3 amino acids: CASSLEQVTDTQYF. As DNA, the CDR3 is TGCGCCAGCAGCTTGGAGCAGGTCACAGATACGCAGTATTTT.